This TCR beta chain was documented in a study of shared clonotypes between healthy human individuals. Study at large: The donor pool was made up of two women and a few men aged 18 to 49. For every donor, three CD4 naive, three CD4 memory, two CD8 naive and one CD8 memory plates were used. Study-wide results and limits: Memory subsets generally showed lower estimated richness than naive subsets.

CD8 cells classed as naive were CD45RO-negative and positively selected for CCR7, excluding terminally differentiated effector memory CD45RA+ cells. Donation came from healthy HIV-negative adults that had no recent acute infections or vaccinations. The V gene's germline CDR1 is SNHLY and CDR2 FYNNEI. The junction had 24 bases not matched to a gene; V was cut back by 3 bases and J by 6 bases. The CDR3 runs 20 residues. Libraries were prepared by immunoSEQ multiplex PCR; TCRdb keeps only in-frame clonotypes and omits some of them. The sample holds about 750,000 clones, over 90% seen once. Worth noting for this clone: The antigen is unknown.

This sequence originates from a man aged 25 to 45 in good health. This rearrangement joins TRBV2 to TRBJ2-7; the match to TRBD1 covers 9 bases. Sample: naive CD8+ T cells sorted from blood. The CDR3 protein is CASSDPQGAAGTATTSEQYF. The CDR3 DNA follows: TGTGCCAGCAGTGACCCACAGGGGGCAGCGGGAACAGCGACCACCTCCGAGCAGTACTTC. The full variable domain, completed using reference TRBV2 and TRBJ2-7, is EPEVTQTPSHQVTQMGQEVILRCVPISNHLYFYWYRQILGQKVEFLVSFYNNEISEKSEIFDDQFSVERPDGSNFTLKIRSTKLEDSAMYFCASSDPQGAAGTATTSEQYFGPGTRLTVT.